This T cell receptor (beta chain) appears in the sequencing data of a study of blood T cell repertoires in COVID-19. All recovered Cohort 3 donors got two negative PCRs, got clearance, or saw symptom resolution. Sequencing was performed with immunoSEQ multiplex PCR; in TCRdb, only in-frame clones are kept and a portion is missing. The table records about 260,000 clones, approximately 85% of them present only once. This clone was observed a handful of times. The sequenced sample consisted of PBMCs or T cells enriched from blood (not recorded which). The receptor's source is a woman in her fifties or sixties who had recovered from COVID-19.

CDR3: CASSGLAGGPTDTQYF. As DNA, the CDR3 is TGTGCCAGCTCAGGACTAGCGGGAGGGCCGACAGATACGCAGTATTTT. The chain combines TRBV18 with TRBJ2-3, with 15 bases that match TRBD2. There are 16 residues in the CDR3. The V and J ends lost 5 bases and 3 bases, in that order; junction bases with no gene match: 3. Germline CDR1 and CDR2: KGHSH and LQKENI.